These 23 T cell receptor beta chains were all obtained from the same sample, sequenced in a study of blood T cell repertoires in COVID-19. The method was immunoSEQ multiplex PCR; TCRdb's version includes in-frame clones alone and lacks a portion of them. The table shows over 10,000 clones, with around 76% occurring only once. Sequenced: peripheral blood. These receptors were obtained from a woman aged 80 or over with acute or convalescent COVID-19.

V gene TRBV6-2 or TRBV6-3 combines with J gene TRBJ1-2; maybe TRBD1 (6 bases). Germline CDR1 MNHEY, CDR2 SVGEGT. Trimming stripped 2 bases from V and 3 bases from J, with 13 bases between. The CDR3 sequence is 15 residues long. The CDR3 DNA sequence: TGTGCCAGCAGTTACCTACAGGGAGGGGACTATGGCTACACCTTC. Protein product: CASSYLQGGDYGYTF.

The chain is built from TRBV28 and TRBJ1-1; a possible D gene is TRBD1 (5 bases). Germline CDR1 and CDR2: MDHEN and SYDVKM. The CDR3 totals 14 residues. Trimming stripped 5 bases from V and 1 base from J, with 11 bases between. The DNA of the CDR3 is TGTGCCAGCAGTCGGACACAAAGGAACACTGAAGCTTTCTTT. This codes for CASSRTQRNTEAFF.

J is TRBJ1-2 and V is TRBV7-9; D is uncertain. The CDR3 is 12 amino acids. Trimming pared 2 bases from V and 4 bases from J, leaving 5 bases between. Germline V lookup: CDR1 SEHNR, CDR2 FQNEAQ (reference sequence). The CDR3 is CASSLTIYGYTF. The CDR3 DNA sequence: TGTGCCAGCAGCTTAACTATCTATGGCTACACCTTC.

This clone has just a few counts. The CDR3 protein is CASSPPGQGAFEAFF. CDR3 in DNA: TGTGCCAGCAGCCCCCCGGGACAGGGGGCATTCGAAGCTTTCTTT. The V and J genes are TRBV28 and TRBJ1-1; the match to TRBD1 covers 12 bases. The J segment lost 8 bases and the V segment lost 6 bases, leaving 10 bases of the junction unmatched. The germline V gene encodes CDR1 MDHEN and CDR2 SYDVKM. The CDR3 spans 15 residues.

The chain recombines TRBV5-1 with TRBJ2-5, with D possibly matching TRBD2 (6 bases). V was trimmed by 6 bases and J by 7 bases, leaving 19 bases between them. Germline values: CDR1 SGHRS, CDR2 YFSETQ. This CDR3 region has 14 residues. CDR3 loop: CASNTAGEGGTQYF. In DNA, the CDR3 is TGCGCCAGCAACACAGCTGGTGAGGGAGGGACCCAGTACTTC.

The chain joins TRBV5-1 to TRBJ1-1; no reliable D call. The V end lost 4 bases, the J end lost 0 bases, and 10 bases lay between the germline ends. CDR3 length: 14 residues. In germline, CDR1 is SGHRS, CDR2 YFSETQ. The CDR3 sequence is CASSPLTVNTEAFF. The CDR3 DNA follows: TGCGCCAGCAGCCCCCTAACAGTGAACACTGAAGCTTTCTTT.

This sequence joins TRBV5-6 and TRBJ1-2; D might be TRBD1 (5 bases). CDR1 SGHDT and CDR2 YYEEEE come from the germline V gene. This CDR3 has 13 residues. Trimming cost V 3 bases and J 7 bases, with 13 bases left between them. Here the CDR3 reads CASSWGGGSGYTF. CDR3 sequence (DNA): TGTGCCAGCAGCTGGGGCGGGGGTTCTGGCTACACCTTC.

The table lists this clone with a few counts. The V gene is TRBV18, the J gene TRBJ2-7; D may be TRBD1 (6 bases). The CDR3 consists of 14 residues. Germline V gives CDR1 KGHSH, CDR2 LQKENI. Trimming stripped 6 bases from V and 0 bases from J, with 12 bases between. CDR3 bases: TGTGCCAGCTCGACAGGCTCTAGCTCCTACGAGCAGTACTTC. Translating it yields CASSTGSSSYEQYF.

J is TRBJ2-1 and V is TRBV5-1; 7 bases line up with TRBD2. V dropped 4 bases and J dropped 9; count of bases not matched to a gene: 4. CDR1 and CDR2 from the germline V gene are SGHRS and YFSETQ. This CDR3 comprises 12 residues. The DNA for the CDR3 is TGCGCCAGCAGCCATCCGGGGGGTGAGCAGTTCTTC. Amino acids: CASSHPGGEQFF.

The rearrangement uses TRBV12-3 or TRBV12-4 and TRBJ1-1; D is unresolved. The V end lost 7 bases, the J end lost 7 bases, and 13 bases lay between the germline ends. The CDR3 totals 12 residues. DNA of the CDR3: TGTGCCAGCAAAGCAATCCAGGTTGAAGCTTTCTTT. It specifies CASKAIQVEAFF.

This rearrangement joins TRBV6-2 or TRBV6-3 to TRBJ2-7, with TRBD1 matching 7 bases. This CDR3 is 17 amino acids long. Trimming at V came to 5 bases and at J to 2 bases, leaving 15 bases not matched to a gene. Germline CDR1 reads MNHEY; CDR2 reads SVGEGT. The CDR3 region is CASSDSPGQRATYEQYF. CDR3 coding DNA: TGTGCCAGCAGTGATTCCCCGGGACAGAGGGCGACCTACGAGCAGTACTTC.

The V call is TRBV5-4, the J call TRBJ2-5; D is uncertain. The ends were cut back, 5 bases at V and 5 bases at J, with 16 bases in the middle. Looked up from germline, CDR1 is SGHNT and CDR2 is YYREEE (reference sequence). The CDR3 loop spans 14 amino acids. As DNA, the CDR3 is TGTGCCAGCAGTCCTGGCCTAGGTCGGGAGACCCAGTACTTC. Translating gives CASSPGLGRETQYF.

CDR3 in amino acids: CASSPWDTVFGEAFF. DNA for the CDR3: TGTGCCAGCTCACCATGGGACACCGTTTTTGGTGAAGCTTTCTTT. The chain is built from TRBV18 and TRBJ1-1, with TRBD1 as a possible D gene (6 bases). The CDR3 consists of 15 residues. Trimming left V 2 bases short and J 7 bases short, with 17 bases between. Germline V gives CDR1 KGHSH, CDR2 LQKENI.

J is TRBJ1-3 and V is TRBV27, with D maybe TRBD1 (5 bases). The germline V and J ends were trimmed by 3 bases and 4 bases, with 10 bases remaining between them. The CDR3 has 14 amino acids. Germline CDR1 and CDR2: MNHEY and SMNVEV (reference sequence). The CDR3: CASSLEGTGNTIYF. The CDR3 bases are TGTGCCAGCAGTTTGGAGGGGACGGGAAACACCATATATTTT.

This chain links TRBV4-1 with TRBJ2-5; D not certain. Germline lookup yields CDR1 MGHRA and CDR2 YSYEKL. This CDR3 has 13 residues. The V end was cut by 2 bases, the J end by 5 bases, with 9 bases between. CDR3 sequence reads: CASSQSSWETQYF. CDR3 bases: TGCGCCAGCAGCCAATCTAGTTGGGAGACCCAGTACTTC.

This clone came up once. The CDR3 here is CASSLGFGQPQHF. CDR3 DNA: TGTGCCAGCAGCTTAGGGTTCGGGCAGCCCCAGCATTTT. V is TRBV7-9 and J is TRBJ1-5, with D unresolved. Looked up from germline, CDR1 is SEHNR and CDR2 is FQNEAQ (reference sequence). The CDR3 length is 13 residues. V lost 1 base and J lost 7, with 8 bases in between.

The chain couples TRBV9 to TRBJ2-3; TRBD2 matches 9 bases. The ends lost 1 base at V and 1 base at J; junction bases unmatched: 4. CDR3 length: 16 residues. Germline V CDR1 and CDR2: SGDLS, YYNGEE. The CDR3 protein is CASSVPSSGGTDTQYF. In DNA, the CDR3 is TGTGCCAGCAGCGTACCCTCTAGCGGGGGCACAGATACGCAGTATTTT. Using reference TRBV9 and TRBJ2-3 for the parts outside the CDR3, the full variable domain is DSGVTQTPKHLITATGQRVTLRCSPRSGDLSVYWYQQSLDQGLQFLIQYYNGEERAKGNILERFSAQQFPDLHSELNLSSLELGDSALYFCASSVPSSGGTDTQYFGPGTRLTVL.

The chain links TRBV2 to TRBJ1-2; no definite D call. Per the germline V gene, CDR1 is SNHLY and CDR2 is FYNNEI. Between the trimmed V and J ends, which lost 3 bases and 3 bases, there was a span of 5 bases. The CDR3 consists of 12 residues. The CDR3 DNA reads TGTGCCAGCAGTGAGCCGGACTATGGCTACACCTTC. Encoded protein: CASSEPDYGYTF.

This clone was counted between two and nine times. The chain couples TRBV10-3 to TRBJ1-1; 10 bases match TRBD1. Germline CDR1 is ENHRY and CDR2 is SYGVKD. The CDR3 is 14 amino acids. With 10 bases clipped from V and 5 bases from J, the junction kept 10 bases outside the gene matches. This CDR3 reads CATYAGQGDTEAFF. The CDR3 coding sequence is TGTGCCACCTATGCTGGACAGGGGGATACTGAAGCTTTCTTT.

This chain connects TRBV29-1 to TRBJ2-1, with D maybe TRBD2 (6 bases). Per the germline V gene, CDR1 is SQVTM and CDR2 is ANQGSEA. The CDR3 is made up of 13 amino acids. The germline V and J ends were trimmed by 4 bases and 6 bases, with 13 bases remaining between them. The CDR3 loop reads CSVGGRDSNEQFF. Written as DNA, the CDR3 is TGCAGCGTTGGGGGCCGGGACTCCAATGAGCAGTTCTTC.

The chain carries TRBV6-1 and TRBJ2-7; no clear D. Per the germline V gene, CDR1 is MNHNS and CDR2 is SASEGT. This CDR3 region has 12 residues. Deletions cut 1 base from V and 5 bases from J, with 6 bases between. Written as DNA, the CDR3 is TGTGCCAGCAGTGAAGGTCGGGACGAGCAGTACTTC. This codes for CASSEGRDEQYF.

The chain is built from TRBV3-1 (or the pseudogene TRBV3-2) and TRBJ1-6, with D possibly being TRBD1 (5 bases). V lost 4 bases and J 9 bases, leaving 22 bases between the germline ends. The germline CDR1 and CDR2 sequences are LGHDT and YNNKEL (reference sequence). This CDR3 region has 17 residues. As DNA, the CDR3 is TGTGCCAGCAGCCGCGTCACAGGACAAGGCCGGAGTTCACCCCTCCACTTT. It translates to CASSRVTGQGRSSPLHF.

This clone was counted a few times. V gene TRBV6-6 combines with J gene TRBJ2-7; 7 bases align to TRBD1. The CDR3 length is 14 residues. V was clipped by 6 bases and J by 3 bases; unmatched bases: 8. Germline CDR1 MNHNY, CDR2 SVGAGI (reference sequence). Here the CDR3 DNA reads TGTGCCAGCAGAATATCGGGACAGTTCTACGAGCAGTACTTC. Translating gives CASRISGQFYEQYF.